This TCR beta chain was identified in a study of blood T cell repertoires in COVID-19. Study at large: Both acute and convalescent COVID-19 samples were obtained from the United States, Italy and Spain.

Trimming took off 0 bases at V and 6 bases at J, with 15 bases between the two ends. CDR3 length equals 15 residues. Germline assignment: CDR1 SGHKS and CDR2 YYEKEE (reference sequence). Original data processing: Amplified reference gene primers provided the basis for estimating nucleated cell counts. Some clones are missing from TCRdb's copy, which holds only in-frame ones; the method was immunoSEQ multiplex PCR. D and trimming come from the DNA, and the V and J calls and clone size come from that table. The sample yields over 120,000 clones, roughly 80% seen once. Cohorts were based on clinical histories the participants reported. Symptom resolution, clearance, or two negative PCRs marked donors in Cohort 3 as recovered.

The chain joins TRBV5-5 to TRBJ1-2, with D uncertain. The source material was PBMCs or T cells enriched from blood (not recorded which). The receptor comes from a woman between 45 and 60 years old who had recovered from COVID-19. CDR3 nucleotide sequence: TGTGCCAGCAGCTTGGCACCGATTTCGGGTCATGGCTACACCTTC. Its translation is CASSLAPISGHGYTF.